This record concerns one T cell receptor beta chain sequence. This entry comes from a study of PD-1 blockade in classical Hodgkin lymphoma. Autologous stem cell transplantation was followed by relapse in every patient, and brentuximab vedotin exposure varied. The assay was immunoSEQ multiplex PCR, and TCRdb's table has in-frame clones only and misses some. The repertoire holds about 24,000 clones, with around 81% as singletons. Germline CDR1 is LNHDA and CDR2 is SQIVND (reference sequence). Trimming cost V 3 bases and J 7 bases; bases outside gene matches: 12. The CDR3 loop spans 15 amino acids. This clonotype originated in a human donor with classical Hodgkin lymphoma. The starting material was peripheral blood mononuclear cells (PBMCs), obtained before the second cycle of nivolumab. The gene calls are TRBV19 and TRBJ2-7; 7 bases fit TRBD1. The CDR3 DNA reads TGTGCCAGTAGTATCGGACAGGTGATTATGGATGAGCAGTACTTC. This gives the protein CASSIGQVIMDEQYF.